What follows are 26 T cell receptor beta chains derived from one specimen sequenced in a study of T cells in Graves' hyperthyroidism and ophthalmopathy. The investigators amplified TCR beta CDR3 regions from RNA transcripts. RT-PCR in the first round (using the HTBI primer set) targeted the TCR CDR3. In TCRdb, the multiplex PCR reads were re-called with MiXCR into one record per CDR3 protein. Seen here are 450,000 to 500,000 distinct CDR3 sequences, roughly 22% observed once, and the top ten hold about 49%. What was sequenced was blood. Receptors originate from a woman aged 70-85 years with Graves' ophthalmopathy.

The chain employs TRBV30 and TRBJ1-1; the D gene is possibly TRBD1 (5 bases). Germline V gene lookup returns CDR1 GTSNPN and CDR2 SVGIG (reference sequence). Deletions cut 3 bases from V and 4 bases from J, with 12 bases between. The CDR3 is made up of 13 amino acids. The CDR3 is CAWSLQGGTEAFF. The DNA for the CDR3 is TGTGCCTGGAGCCTGCAGGGAGGCACTGAAGCTTTCTTT.

This clonotype was observed a handful of times. V gene TRBV6-2 or TRBV6-3 combines with J gene TRBJ2-7; possibly TRBD2 for D (6 bases). This CDR3 is built from 14 residues. Germline V gives CDR1 MNHEY, CDR2 SVGEGT. The V end lost 5 bases, the J end lost 2 bases, and 13 bases lay between the germline ends. The CDR3 loop reads CASSDGTGAYEQYF. CDR3 nucleotide sequence: TGTGCCAGCAGTGACGGGACGGGAGCCTACGAGCAGTACTTC.

This clonotype was found many times. V gene TRBV2 combines with J gene TRBJ2-7; D call uncertain. This CDR3 spans 10 amino acids. Looked up from germline, CDR1 is SNHLY and CDR2 is FYNNEI. Trimming took 8 bases from V and 4 from J, leaving 6 bases between them. The CDR3 loop reads CASGEYEQYF. The CDR3 nucleotides are TGTGCCAGCGGGGAATACGAGCAGTACTTC.

This CDR3 is CASSVQGWSRASTDTQYF. The CDR3 DNA reads TGTGCCAGCAGCGTACAGGGCTGGTCGCGAGCTAGCACAGATACGCAGTATTTT. V and J are TRBV9 and TRBJ2-3, with a possible D match to TRBD1 (5 bases). The ends were cut back, 1 base at V and 0 bases at J, with 18 bases in the middle. The CDR3 is 18 residues long. CDR1 is SGDLS and CDR2 is YYNGEE in the germline V gene.

The chain carries TRBV7-9 and TRBJ2-3, with D tentatively TRBD1 (5 bases). The CDR3 contains 18 residues. The germline gives CDR1 SEHNR, CDR2 FQNEAQ (reference sequence). The V end was cut by 5 bases, the J end by 2 bases, with 23 bases between. The CDR3 region has the DNA TGTGCCAGCAGCCCCCTGCTGCGACAGACAGCCGACACAGATACGCAGTATTTT. This encodes CASSPLLRQTADTDTQYF.

The gene calls are TRBV19 and TRBJ2-2; D might be TRBD1 or TRBD2, each matching 6 bases. Germline assignment: CDR1 LNHDA and CDR2 SQIVND (reference sequence). The CDR3 has 16 amino acids. V gave up 6 bases and J gave up 4 bases, with 18 bases separating them. CDR3 sequence (DNA): TGTGCCAGTAGCGTACAGGGAGGATTAGTCACCGGGGAGCTGTTTTTT. It specifies CASSVQGGLVTGELFF. Combining the CDR3 with reference TRBV19 and TRBJ2-2 gives the whole variable domain DGGITQSPKYLFRKEGQNVTLSCEQNLNHDAMYWYRQDPGQGLRLIYYSQIVNDFQKGDIAEGYSVSREKKESFPLTVTSAQKNPTAFYLCASSVQGGLVTGELFFGEGSRLTVL.

The V call is TRBV2, the J call TRBJ2-1; D is possibly TRBD1 (6 bases). The V gene lost 6 bases and the J gene lost 8 bases, with 26 bases spanning the gap. This CDR3 is built from 17 residues. Germline CDR1 reads SNHLY; CDR2 reads FYNNEI. CDR3: CASSLGLITPGEYEQFF. DNA for the CDR3: TGTGCCAGCAGCTTAGGCCTAATTACCCCAGGGGAATATGAGCAGTTCTTC.

The genes are TRBV5-1 and TRBJ1-5; D is possibly TRBD1 (6 bases). Germline lookup yields CDR1 SGHRS and CDR2 YFSETQ. The CDR3 sequence is 15 residues long. The ends were cut back, 0 bases at V and 4 bases at J, with 11 bases in the middle. DNA for the CDR3: TGCGCCAGCAGCTTGGGGACAGAGATTAATCAGCCCCAGCATTTT. Translating gives CASSLGTEINQPQHF. Based on the CDR3 plus reference TRBV5-1 and TRBJ1-5, the full variable domain is KAGVTQTPRYLIKTRGQQVTLSCSPISGHRSVSWYQQTPGQGLQFLFEYFSETQRNKGNFPGRFSGRQFSNSRSEMNVSTLELGDSALYLCASSLGTEINQPQHFGDGTRLSIL.

This chain connects TRBV27 to TRBJ2-1, with 14 bases lining up with TRBD2. Germline CDR1 MNHEY, CDR2 SMNVEV (reference sequence). The CDR3 consists of 17 residues. V shed 1 base, J shed 3 bases, and the junction held 2 bases outside the gene matches. The CDR3 is CASSLWTSGRHYNEQFF. In nucleotides, the CDR3 is TGTGCCAGCAGTTTATGGACTAGCGGGAGGCACTACAATGAGCAGTTCTTC.

V is TRBV3-1 and J is TRBJ1-3; TRBD1 is a possible D gene (5 bases). Germline loops: CDR1 LGHDT, CDR2 YNNKEL (reference sequence). V shed 2 bases and J shed 0 bases, with 8 bases lying between them. This CDR3 has 15 residues. Here the CDR3 reads CASSQTGRSGNTIYF. The CDR3 region has the DNA TGTGCCAGCAGCCAAACAGGCCGCTCTGGAAACACCATATATTTT.

The chain joins TRBV20-1 to TRBJ2-6, with D possibly being TRBD2 (5 bases). V dropped 0 bases and J dropped 4 bases, with 16 bases sitting between them. The CDR3 consists of 17 residues. Per germline, CDR1 DFQATT and CDR2 SNEGSKA (reference sequence). CDR3 region: CSARDHRLGAGANVLTF. CDR3 bases: TGCAGTGCTAGAGATCACCGACTGGGAGCCGGGGCCAACGTCCTGACTTTC.

The table lists this clonotype with many counts. The chain has TRBV12-3 or TRBV12-4 and TRBJ1-2; D is uncertain. The CDR3 sequence is 14 residues long. The ends were cut back, 5 bases at V and 10 bases at J, with 20 bases in the middle. CDR3 loop: CASSPREASRNYTF. CDR3 nucleotides: TGTGCCAGCAGTCCCCGGGAGGCCTCAAGAAACTACACCTTC.

This clonotype was counted at least ten times. The rearrangement links TRBV11-2 to TRBJ2-7; 9 bases align to TRBD2. CDR1 and CDR2 (germline): SGHAT, FQNNGV. Germline trimming cut 5 bases from V and 10 bases from J; bases unmatched to any gene: 12. The CDR3 sequence is 14 residues long. This chain's CDR3 is CASSPGLANSRQYF. As DNA, the CDR3 is TGTGCCAGCAGCCCCGGACTAGCGAACAGTCGACAGTACTTC.

This rearrangement joins TRBV20-1 to TRBJ1-2; weak D call: TRBD1 (6 bases). The CDR3 consists of 13 residues. Germline V lookup: CDR1 DFQATT, CDR2 SNEGSKA (reference sequence). The ends were cut back, 8 bases at V and 7 bases at J, with 20 bases in the middle. CDR3 DNA sequence: TGCAGTACAACAACAGGGATATTTGCTGGCTACACCTTC. Translating it yields CSTTTGIFAGYTF.

The chain carries TRBV6-1 and TRBJ2-7; D is unclear. This CDR3 region has 14 residues. Germline lookup yields CDR1 MNHNS and CDR2 SASEGT. V lost 1 base and J lost 6, with 13 bases in between. The CDR3 nucleotides are TGTGCCAGCAGTGAAGGAGGCCACCCGGGCGAGCAGTACTTC. Translating it yields CASSEGGHPGEQYF.

The chain couples TRBV19 to TRBJ2-7; D possibly uses TRBD1 or TRBD2 (6 bases each). The ends were cut back, 5 bases at V and 4 bases at J, with 21 bases in the middle. Germline CDR1 and CDR2: LNHDA and SQIVND (reference sequence). This CDR3 spans 16 amino acids. CDR3 protein: CASSPQGTAEPYEQYF. CDR3 DNA: TGTGCCAGTAGTCCCCAGGGGACTGCGGAGCCGTACGAGCAGTACTTC.

The chain uses TRBV19 and TRBJ1-2; D ambiguous. The V end was cut by 2 bases, the J end by 2 bases, with 9 bases between. The CDR3 totals 14 residues. Germline V lookup: CDR1 LNHDA, CDR2 SQIVND (reference sequence). The CDR3 DNA reads TGTGCCAGTAGTATAAGTCAGAACAACTATGGCTACACCTTC. Translation gives CASSISQNNYGYTF.

The V and J genes are TRBV3-1 and TRBJ1-5; no reliable D call. Germline loops: CDR1 LGHDT, CDR2 YNNKEL (reference sequence). Trimming shortened V by 6 bases and J by 6 bases, and 9 bases separated the two germline ends. The CDR3 contains 12 residues. Here the CDR3 DNA reads TGTGCCAGCAGTGGTGTGGGTCAGCCCCAGCATTTT. Protein sequence: CASSGVGQPQHF.

This clonotype was seen repeatedly, ten times or more. The V gene is TRBV2, the J gene TRBJ2-5, with D hard to call. This CDR3 has 12 residues. Germline V gene sequence: CDR1 SNHLY, CDR2 FYNNEI. Trimming took 6 bases from V and 5 from J, leaving 10 bases between them. The CDR3 bases are TGTGCCAGCAGCACCACCACGGAGACCCAGTACTTC. This sequence encodes CASSTTTETQYF.

The chain recombines TRBV20-1 with TRBJ2-5; weak D call: TRBD2 (5 bases). Trimming shortened V by 5 bases and J by 7 bases, and 14 bases separated the two germline ends. The CDR3 has 12 residues. Germline CDR1 DFQATT, CDR2 SNEGSKA (reference sequence). The CDR3 DNA reads as TGCAGTGCTGAGCCGGGATCCGGGACCCAGTACTTC. It is translated as CSAEPGSGTQYF.

The table lists this clonotype with many counts. V usage is TRBV30 and J usage is TRBJ1-1; no clear D gene. The V gene's germline CDR1 is GTSNPN and CDR2 SVGIG (reference sequence). Between the trimmed V and J ends, which lost 0 bases and 6 bases, there was a span of 8 bases. The CDR3 is made up of 12 amino acids. CDR3 nucleotide sequence: TGTGCCTGGAGTGTACGGTCGGCTGAAGCTTTCTTT. Amino acid sequence: CAWSVRSAEAFF.

V is TRBV14 and J is TRBJ2-7; weak D call: TRBD2 (6 bases). In germline, CDR1 is SGHDN, CDR2 FVKESK. Deletions cut 5 bases from V and 3 bases from J, with 14 bases between. The CDR3 is 14 amino acids. CDR3 bases: TGTGCCAGCAGCAGGGACTCTTTGGGCTACGAGCAGTACTTC. This translates into CASSRDSLGYEQYF.

This clonotype was seen more than once but under ten times. The V and J genes are TRBV11-2 and TRBJ1-2; D is uncertain. There are 15 residues in the CDR3. With 3 bases removed from V and 8 bases from J, the gap between germline ends came to 19 bases. Germline CDR1 reads SGHAT; CDR2 reads FQNNGV. CDR3: CASSLEGRYLRGYTF. CDR3 coding DNA: TGTGCCAGCAGCTTGGAGGGCAGATACTTAAGGGGCTACACCTTC.

This clonotype came up a few times. V usage is TRBV6-1 and J usage is TRBJ1-5, with 10 bases identical to TRBD1. With V trimmed by 10 bases and J by 4 bases, 13 bases remained unmatched. CDR1 and CDR2 from the germline V gene are MNHNS and SASEGT. CDR3 length: 16 residues. The CDR3 bases are TGTGCCATCTTGGGGGGACAGGGGAGCGCGAATCAGCCCCAGCATTTT. This sequence encodes CAILGGQGSANQPQHF.

The V and J genes are TRBV12-3 or TRBV12-4 and TRBJ1-4; the D gene is possibly TRBD1 (5 bases). The CDR3 runs to 16 residues. With 9 bases removed from V and 7 bases from J, the gap between germline ends came to 24 bases. The CDR3 spells CASFRGPGGRSEKLFF. The CDR3 nucleotides are TGTGCCAGTTTCCGCGGACCCGGGGGGAGAAGTGAAAAACTGTTTTTT.

V gene TRBV27 combines with J gene TRBJ2-2; 8 bases map to TRBD2. The ends lost 6 bases at V and 6 bases at J; junction bases unmatched: 6. CDR1 and CDR2 from the germline V gene are MNHEY and SMNVEV (reference sequence). CDR3 length: 14 amino acids. The CDR3 reads CASSTGLDAGELFF. In DNA form, the CDR3 reads TGTGCCAGCAGCACGGGACTAGATGCCGGGGAGCTGTTTTTT.